This T cell receptor beta chain came from a study of monozygotic twins with inflammatory bowel disease. Skipping T cell sorting, the study isolated total RNA directly from whole blood. Remarks on this clonotype: Its matching antigen is unknown.

There were roughly 3,200 ng of total RNA used for each TCR library. After re-calling the 5' RACE reads, TCRdb lists one entry per CDR3 protein, DNA absent. The sample includes over 130,000 distinct CDR3 sequences. Regarding the study as a whole: Especially with disease activity, IBD patients shared fewer clonotypes with others than healthy twins did.

CDR1 and CDR2 from the germline V gene are SGHKS and YYEKEE (reference sequence). The CDR3 extends over 11 amino acids. The TCR sequence derives from a human donor with ulcerative colitis or Crohn's disease, or a healthy co-twin of an affected twin (not recorded which). The genes are TRBV5-5 and TRBJ1-1. Material: blood. CDR3 region: CASSLATGAFF.